Many counts were recorded for the clone carrying this T cell receptor (beta chain). Its antigen is unknown. The sample originates from a study of neurological immune-mediated disorders. The CDR3 runs 12 residues. CDR1 and CDR2 (germline): SQVTM, ANQGSEA. The ends were cut back, 4 bases at V and 3 bases at J, with 10 bases in the middle. The output of every sequencing run, over 190 million TCR-beta sequences, came from 15-18 subjects. TCRdb used MiXCR to reprocess the 5' RACE reads, holding one entry per CDR3 protein. The table has about 71,000 distinct CDR3 sequences, 4.5% to 5.5% seen once. Overall study findings and caveats: According to phylogenetic grouping, one related-CDR3 cluster, a possible signature, contained the repertoires of 18 of 34 multiple sclerosis patients. Subjects shared no identical expanded-clone CDR3 amino acid sequences, suggesting private TCR-beta repertoires in all groups.

The TCR comes from a man aged 25 to 45 with multiple sclerosis. V is TRBV29-1 and J is TRBJ2-7; D unresolved. Material for sequencing was PBMCs. CDR3 in DNA: TGCAGCGTTGTCCTCAATCTCTACGAGCAGTACTTC. Amino acids: CSVVLNLYEQYF.